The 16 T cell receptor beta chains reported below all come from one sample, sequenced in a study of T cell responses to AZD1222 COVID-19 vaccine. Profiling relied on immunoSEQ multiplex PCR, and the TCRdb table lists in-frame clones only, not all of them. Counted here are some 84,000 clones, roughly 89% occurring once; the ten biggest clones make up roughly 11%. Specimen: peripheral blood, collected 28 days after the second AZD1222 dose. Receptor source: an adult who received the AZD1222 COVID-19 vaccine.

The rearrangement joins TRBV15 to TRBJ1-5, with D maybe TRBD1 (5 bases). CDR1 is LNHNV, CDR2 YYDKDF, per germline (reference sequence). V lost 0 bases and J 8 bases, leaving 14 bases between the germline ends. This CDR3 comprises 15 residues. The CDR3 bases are TGTGCCACCAGCAGAGATCCCGGGACGCCCGAGCCCCAGCATTTT. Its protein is CATSRDPGTPEPQHF.

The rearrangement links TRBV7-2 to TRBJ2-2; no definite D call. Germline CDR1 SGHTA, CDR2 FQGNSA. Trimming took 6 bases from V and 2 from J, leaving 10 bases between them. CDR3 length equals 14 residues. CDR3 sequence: CASRGITNTGELFF. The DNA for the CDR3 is TGTGCCAGCAGAGGAATCACAAACACCGGGGAGCTGTTTTTT.

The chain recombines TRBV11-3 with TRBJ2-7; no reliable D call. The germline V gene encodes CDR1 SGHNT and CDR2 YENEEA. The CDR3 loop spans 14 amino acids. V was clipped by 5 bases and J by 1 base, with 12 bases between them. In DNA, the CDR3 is TGTGCCAGCAGCCCGACGGGTAATTCCTACGAGCAGTACTTC. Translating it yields CASSPTGNSYEQYF.

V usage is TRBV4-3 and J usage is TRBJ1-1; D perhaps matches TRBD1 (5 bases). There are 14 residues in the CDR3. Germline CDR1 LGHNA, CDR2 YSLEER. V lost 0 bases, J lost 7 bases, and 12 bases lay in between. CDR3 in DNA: TGCGCCAGCAGCCAAGAGGGTCTTCAGGGTGAAGCTTTCTTT. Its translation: CASSQEGLQGEAFF.

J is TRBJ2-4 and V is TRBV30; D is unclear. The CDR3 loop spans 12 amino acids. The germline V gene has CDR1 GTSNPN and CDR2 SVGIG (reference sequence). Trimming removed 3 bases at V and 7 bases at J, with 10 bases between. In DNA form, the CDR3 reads TGTGCCTGGAGATTAGATATGAACATTCAGTACTTC. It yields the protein CAWRLDMNIQYF.

CDR3 sequence reads: CASSPWTDTQYF. The DNA for the CDR3 is TGTGCCAGCAGCCCCTGGACAGATACGCAGTATTTT. J is TRBJ2-3 and V is TRBV14, with unresolved D. V dropped 4 bases and J dropped 3 bases, with 5 bases sitting between them. The germline V gene has CDR1 SGHDN and CDR2 FVKESK. The CDR3 consists of 12 residues.

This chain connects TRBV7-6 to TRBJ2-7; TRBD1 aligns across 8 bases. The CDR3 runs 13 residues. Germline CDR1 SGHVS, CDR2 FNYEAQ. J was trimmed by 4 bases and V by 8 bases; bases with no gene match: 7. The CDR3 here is CASAPQGAYEQYF. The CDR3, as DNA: TGTGCCAGCGCCCCCCAGGGGGCTTACGAGCAGTACTTC.

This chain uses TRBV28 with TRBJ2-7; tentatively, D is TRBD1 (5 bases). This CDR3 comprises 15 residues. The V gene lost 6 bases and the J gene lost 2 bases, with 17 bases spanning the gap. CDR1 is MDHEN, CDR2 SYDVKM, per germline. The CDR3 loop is CASRRPGNRAYEQYF. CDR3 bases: TGTGCCAGCAGGCGACCAGGGAACCGAGCCTACGAGCAGTACTTC.

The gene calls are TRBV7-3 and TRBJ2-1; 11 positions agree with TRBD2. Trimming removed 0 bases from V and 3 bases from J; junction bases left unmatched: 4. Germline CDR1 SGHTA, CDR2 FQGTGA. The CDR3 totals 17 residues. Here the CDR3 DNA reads TGTGCCAGCAGCTTAACGGGTGGGACTAGCGGCTACAATGAGCAGTTCTTC. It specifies CASSLTGGTSGYNEQFF.

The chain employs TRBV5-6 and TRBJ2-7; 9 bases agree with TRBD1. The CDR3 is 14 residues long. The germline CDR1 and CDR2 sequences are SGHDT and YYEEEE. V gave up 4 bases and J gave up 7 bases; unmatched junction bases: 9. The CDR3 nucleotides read TGTGCCAGCAGCCCACCGCTCGACAGGGGGGAGCAGTACTTC. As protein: CASSPPLDRGEQYF.

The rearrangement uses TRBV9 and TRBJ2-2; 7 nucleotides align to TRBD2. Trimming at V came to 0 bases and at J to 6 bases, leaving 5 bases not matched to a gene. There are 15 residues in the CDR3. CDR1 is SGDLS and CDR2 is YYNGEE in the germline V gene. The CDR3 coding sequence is TGTGCCAGCAGCGTAGTAGGGAGGGTATCCGGGGAGCTGTTTTTT. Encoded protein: CASSVVGRVSGELFF. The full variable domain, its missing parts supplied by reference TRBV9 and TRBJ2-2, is DSGVTQTPKHLITATGQRVTLRCSPRSGDLSVYWYQQSLDQGLQFLIQYYNGEERAKGNILERFSAQQFPDLHSELNLSSLELGDSALYFCASSVVGRVSGELFFGEGSRLTVL.

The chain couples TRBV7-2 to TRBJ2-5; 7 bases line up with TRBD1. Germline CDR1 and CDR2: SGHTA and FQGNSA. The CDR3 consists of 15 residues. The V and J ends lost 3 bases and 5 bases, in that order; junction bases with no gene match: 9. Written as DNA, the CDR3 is TGTGCCAGCAGCTTTAACCAGGGGGTAGAGGAGACCCAGTACTTC. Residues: CASSFNQGVEETQYF.

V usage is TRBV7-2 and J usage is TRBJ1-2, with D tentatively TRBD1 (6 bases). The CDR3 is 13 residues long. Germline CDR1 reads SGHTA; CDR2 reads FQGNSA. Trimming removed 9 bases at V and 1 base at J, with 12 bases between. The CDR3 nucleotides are TGTGCCAGTACAGGGTTGCGTAACTATGGCTACACCTTC. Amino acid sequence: CASTGLRNYGYTF.

CDR3 bases: TGTGCCAGCAGCCCAGGCGGCTTCTATGAGCAGTTCTTC. It encodes CASSPGGFYEQFF. This chain uses TRBV7-3 with TRBJ2-1; D uncertain. CDR1 and CDR2 from the germline V gene are SGHTA and FQGTGA. CDR3 size: 13 residues. Trimming took 5 bases from V and 8 from J, leaving 13 bases between them.

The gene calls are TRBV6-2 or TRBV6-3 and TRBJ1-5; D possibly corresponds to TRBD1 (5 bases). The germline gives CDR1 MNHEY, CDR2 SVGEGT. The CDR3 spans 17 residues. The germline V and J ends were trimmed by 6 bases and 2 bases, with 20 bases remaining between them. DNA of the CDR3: TGTGCCAGCAGCCGGCCCCCCCAGGGCGTAGGCAATCAGCCCCAGCATTTT. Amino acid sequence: CASSRPPQGVGNQPQHF.

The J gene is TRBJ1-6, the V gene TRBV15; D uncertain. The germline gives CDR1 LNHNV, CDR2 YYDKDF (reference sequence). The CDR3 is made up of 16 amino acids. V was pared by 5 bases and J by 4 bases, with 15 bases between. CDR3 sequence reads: CATSPRGGKYNSPLHF. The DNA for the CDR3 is TGTGCCACCAGCCCCCGGGGAGGCAAATATAATTCACCCCTCCACTTT.